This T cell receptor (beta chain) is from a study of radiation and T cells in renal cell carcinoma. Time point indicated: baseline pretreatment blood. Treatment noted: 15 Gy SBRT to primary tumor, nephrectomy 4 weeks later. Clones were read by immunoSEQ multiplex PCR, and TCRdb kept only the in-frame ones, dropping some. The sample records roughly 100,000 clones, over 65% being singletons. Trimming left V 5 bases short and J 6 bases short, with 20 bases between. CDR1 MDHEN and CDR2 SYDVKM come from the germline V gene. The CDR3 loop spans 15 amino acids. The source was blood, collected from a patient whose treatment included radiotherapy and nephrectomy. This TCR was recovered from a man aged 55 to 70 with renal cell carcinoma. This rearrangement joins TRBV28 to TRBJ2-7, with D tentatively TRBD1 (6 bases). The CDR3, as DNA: TGTGCCAGCAGTCTAGTCCAGGGGCCGTCGTCCGAGCAGTACTTC. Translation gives CASSLVQGPSSEQYF.